The clone carrying this T cell receptor beta chain was counted between two and nine times. The CDR3 is 14 amino acids. Trimming cost V 1 base and J 3 bases, with 10 bases left between them. The data originate from a study of blood T cells in healthy people across ages. Sample-barcoded 5' priming and a J-beta primer mix drove a second PCR of 7 to 11 cycles. MiXCR, applied by TCRdb to the 5' RACE reads, yields one record per CDR3 protein. The table shows 750,000 or so distinct CDR3 sequences, with more than 20% occurring only once. These same records also appear under a second study, on T cells of mothers and their children. This second study notes: Per child, 2.8 million or so TCR beta CDR3 reads were obtained, against over 8.5 million per mother. The shaping of TCR recombination output by thymic selection is similar in related and unrelated pairs. The data showed no persistent microchimeric T cell clones.

Sequencing was done on a sample of blood. The chain uses TRBV12-3 or TRBV12-4 and TRBJ2-7; weak D call: TRBD2 (6 bases). This clonotype was obtained from a boy aged 5-17 years in good health. The DNA for the CDR3 is TGTGCCAGCAGTTTAGAGGGTAGCGGCTACGAGCAGTACTTC. The encoded protein is CASSLEGSGYEQYF.